This T cell receptor (beta chain) was documented in a study of T cells after posttransplantation cyclophosphamide. Study findings and constraints: Donor CD8+ memory clones often dominated recipient blood repertoires at later times. TRB overlap between skin or GI tissue T cells and blood was limited. After PTCy, TRB diversity resembled that of CNI/methotrexate controls.

Turning to this clone: What it binds is unknown.

V was shortened by 5 bases and J by 8 bases, with 13 bases between the two germline ends. CDR3 length: 13 residues. The germline gives CDR1 SGHVS, CDR2 FNYEAQ. Sequencing was performed with immunoSEQ multiplex PCR; in TCRdb, only in-frame clones are kept and a portion is missing. The table lists 3,000 to 4,000 clones, roughly 84% of them singletons. The chain employs TRBV7-6 and TRBJ2-1; D possibly corresponds to TRBD2 (5 bases). The clonotype comes from a woman between 55 and 75 years old in good health, CMV-negative, and a related stem cell transplant donor. The material sequenced was CD8+ T cells sorted from bone marrow. In DNA, the CDR3 is TGTGCCAGCAGCCTCCTGACGCGGGATGAGCAGTTCTTC. Translating it yields CASSLLTRDEQFF.